The 26 T cell receptor beta chains below were found in one sample sequenced in a study of human T cells and chemical hapten exposure. The time point denotes: patch test 2, 6 weeks after DPC sensitization. The treatment here: therapeutic diphenylcyclopropenone sensitization with weekly scalp DPC. TCRdb re-derived calls from the RACE reads in MiXCR, one entry per CDR3 protein. The data hold 75,000 to 90,000 distinct CDR3 sequences, with about 9.4% observed a single time. The sequencing here drew on whole blood, taken in connection with sensitization to the hapten diphenylcyclopropenone (DPC). The receptors here all came from a woman in her forties or fifties with alopecia areata. Some clones in this sample may be carry-over from other donors' samples.

Many counts were recorded for this clonotype. The rearrangement links TRBV29-1 to TRBJ1-4; D gene unclear. The CDR3 is made up of 12 amino acids. The V gene's germline CDR1 is SQVTM and CDR2 ANQGSEA. The germline V and J ends were trimmed by 7 bases and 4 bases, with 10 bases remaining between them. CDR3 sequence: CSADPGNEKLFF. Here the CDR3 DNA reads TGCAGCGCGGATCCGGGTAATGAAAAACTGTTTTTT.

This clonotype was counted a few times. V and J are TRBV14 and TRBJ2-7; 8 bases align to TRBD1. Germline V gene data show CDR1 as SGHDN and CDR2 as FVKESK. The CDR3 extends over 16 amino acids. V dropped 5 bases and J dropped 0; count of bases not matched to a gene: 9. CDR3 nucleotides: TGTGCCAGCAGCGTCCGGACAGGGAGGAGCTCCTACGAGCAGTACTTC. Amino acid sequence: CASSVRTGRSSYEQYF.

This clonotype was seen repeatedly, ten times or more. The rearrangement joins TRBV7-2 to TRBJ2-5, with D possibly matching TRBD2 (5 bases). The CDR3 loop spans 14 amino acids. The V end was cut by 5 bases, the J end by 4 bases, with 14 bases between. Germline V gene data show CDR1 as SGHTA and CDR2 as FQGNSA. The CDR3, as DNA: TGTGCCAGCAGCCAACTGGGAGAAAGAGAGACCCAGTACTTC. Translated: CASSQLGERETQYF.

This clonotype was recorded at least ten times. V gene TRBV7-6 combines with J gene TRBJ2-3; D might be TRBD2 (6 bases). The CDR3 consists of 17 residues. V was trimmed by 0 bases and J by 4 bases, leaving 17 bases between them. The germline CDR1 and CDR2 sequences are SGHVS and FNYEAQ. Here the CDR3 reads CASSLAGSLSPADTQYF. The CDR3 DNA reads as TGTGCCAGCAGCTTAGCCGGGAGTTTGTCCCCCGCAGATACGCAGTATTTT.

This clonotype was observed many times. CDR3 residues: CASSLGGSGNTIYF. The CDR3, as DNA: TGTGCCAGCAGTTTGGGGGGGTCTGGAAACACCATATATTTT. V is TRBV27 and J is TRBJ1-3; D is possibly TRBD1 (5 bases). Trimming removed 3 bases from V and 1 base from J, with 7 bases in between. CDR3 size: 14 residues. Germline V CDR1 and CDR2: MNHEY, SMNVEV (reference sequence).

This clonotype was counted ten times or more. The chain recombines TRBV7-2 with TRBJ2-4; D possibly corresponds to TRBD2 (6 bases). CDR3 length: 16 amino acids. Germline V gene data show CDR1 as SGHTA and CDR2 as FQGNSA. V lost 1 base to trimming and J lost 3 bases, with 13 bases between them. CDR3 in amino acids: CASSLVGGDGKNIQYF. The CDR3, as DNA: TGTGCCAGCAGCTTAGTGGGGGGAGACGGCAAAAACATTCAGTACTTC. The whole variable domain, filled in from reference TRBV7-2 and TRBJ2-4, reads GAGVSQSPSNKVTEKGKDVELRCDPISGHTALYWYRQSLGQGLEFLIYFQGNSAPDKSGLPSDRFSAERTGGSVSTLTIQRTQQEDSAVYLCASSLVGGDGKNIQYFGAGTRLSVL.

This clonotype came up many times. The chain links TRBV7-2 to TRBJ2-7; D perhaps matches TRBD1 (6 bases). The length of the CDR3 is 16 residues. CDR1 is SGHTA and CDR2 is FQGNSA in the germline V gene. Trimming left V 0 bases short and J 6 bases short, with 18 bases between. The CDR3 nucleotides are TGTGCCAGCAGCTTAGCCCTGACAGGAGGTCAATTCGAGCAGTACTTC. This sequence encodes CASSLALTGGQFEQYF.

This chain links TRBV12-3 or TRBV12-4 with TRBJ2-1; D may be TRBD2 (5 bases). This CDR3 contains 13 residues. The V gene lost 4 bases and the J gene lost 8 bases, with 12 bases spanning the gap. CDR3 sequence reads: CASSSVSGYEQFF. The CDR3 region has the DNA TGTGCCAGCAGTTCGGTCAGCGGCTATGAGCAGTTCTTC.

This clonotype was seen a handful of times. The CDR3, as DNA: TGTGCCAGCAGCCGTCCGGGACAGGGACCGACCATTAATGAAAAACTGTTTTTT. This encodes CASSRPGQGPTINEKLFF. The J gene is TRBJ1-4, the V gene TRBV11-3; 9 nucleotides agree with TRBD1. J gave up 4 bases and V 5 bases, and 14 bases lay outside the gene matches. Germline V gives CDR1 SGHNT, CDR2 YENEEA. This CDR3 contains 18 residues.

The rearrangement uses TRBV30 and TRBJ2-1; TRBD2 matches 12 bases. The germline CDR1 and CDR2 sequences are GTSNPN and SVGIG (reference sequence). The CDR3 has 14 amino acids. J gave up 10 bases and V 5 bases, and 9 bases lay outside the gene matches. The CDR3 sequence: CAWARLAGVGEQFF. The CDR3 DNA follows: TGTGCCTGGGCTAGACTAGCGGGAGTGGGCGAGCAGTTCTTC.

This clonotype was seen repeatedly, ten times or more. V and J are TRBV12-3 or TRBV12-4 and TRBJ2-3, with D unresolved. Trimming removed 1 base at V and 3 bases at J, with 5 bases between. The CDR3 has 13 residues. The CDR3 DNA sequence: TGTGCCAGCAGTTTAGAAGGGACAGATACGCAGTATTTT. Translated, it gives CASSLEGTDTQYF.

The V call is TRBV29-1, the J call TRBJ2-1; 15 positions match TRBD2. V lost 7 bases, J lost 4 bases, and 5 bases stayed unmatched. CDR1 and CDR2 (germline): SQVTM, ANQGSEA. CDR3 size: 15 residues. The CDR3 here is CSGRTSGGAYNEQFF. DNA for the CDR3: TGCAGCGGCCGGACTAGCGGGGGGGCTTACAATGAGCAGTTCTTC.

This clonotype was recorded at least ten times. The chain joins TRBV3-1 to TRBJ1-4; TRBD1 agrees at 9 bases. The germline V gene encodes CDR1 LGHDT and CDR2 YNNKEL (reference sequence). This CDR3 comprises 16 residues. V trimming: 5 bases; J trimming: 8 bases; junction bases outside the gene matches: 12. The CDR3 DNA reads as TGTGCCAGCAGCTCCCGGGACAGGGTGGGATACGAAAAACTGTTTTTT. It codes for CASSSRDRVGYEKLFF.

This clonotype was seen at least ten times. The gene calls are TRBV6-5 and TRBJ1-1; D is possibly TRBD1 (6 bases). Germline V gene data show CDR1 as MNHEY and CDR2 as SVGAGI. V was cut by 2 bases and J by 6 bases, with 16 bases left in between. This CDR3 has 15 amino acids. The CDR3 loop reads CASSYEGRGLSEAFF. CDR3 nucleotide sequence: TGTGCCAGCAGTTACGAGGGCAGGGGCCTTTCTGAAGCTTTCTTT.

This clonotype was found a few times. The genes are TRBV12-3 or TRBV12-4 and TRBJ1-1, with TRBD1 matching over 9 bases. CDR3 length: 14 residues. Trimming at V came to 11 bases and at J to 1 base, leaving 8 bases not matched to a gene. The CDR3: CAVRQGVRNTEAFF. The CDR3 coding sequence is TGTGCCGTTCGACAGGGGGTGCGGAACACTGAAGCTTTCTTT.

The J gene is TRBJ2-7, the V gene TRBV5-1; tentative D call: TRBD2 (5 bases). There are 14 residues in the CDR3. Germline V gene sequence: CDR1 SGHRS, CDR2 YFSETQ. Trimming pared 1 base from V and 0 bases from J, leaving 8 bases between. The CDR3: CASSLSGNSYEQYF. CDR3 in DNA: TGCGCCAGCAGCTTGTCGGGAAACTCCTACGAGCAGTACTTC.

The chain is built from TRBV24-1 and TRBJ2-1; 15 bases map to TRBD2. This CDR3 has 17 residues. The germline gives CDR1 KGHDR, CDR2 SFDVKD. After removal of 4 bases from V and 6 bases from J, the junction contained 6 bases not matched to a gene. CDR3 amino acids: CATSDPGLAGGFNEQFF. CDR3 in DNA: TGTGCCACCAGTGACCCGGGACTAGCGGGAGGCTTCAATGAGCAGTTCTTC.

This clonotype was detected many times. V is TRBV5-1 and J is TRBJ1-2; 8 positions match TRBD1. The germline V gene has CDR1 SGHRS and CDR2 YFSETQ. Trimming cost V 4 bases and J 3 bases; bases outside gene matches: 2. The CDR3 extends over 13 amino acids. In DNA, the CDR3 is TGCGCCAGCAGCCCGACAGGGGACTATGGCTACACCTTC. Translation gives CASSPTGDYGYTF. Full variable domain (remainder filled in from reference TRBV5-1 and TRBJ1-2): KAGVTQTPRYLIKTRGQQVTLSCSPISGHRSVSWYQQTPGQGLQFLFEYFSETQRNKGNFPGRFSGRQFSNSRSEMNVSTLELGDSALYLCASSPTGDYGYTFGSGTRLTVV.

This clonotype has just one count. This chain uses TRBV3-1 with TRBJ2-3; maybe TRBD1 (6 bases). V lost 5 bases to trimming and J lost 1 base, with 10 bases between them. CDR3 length: 14 residues. Germline CDR1 reads LGHDT; CDR2 reads YNNKEL (reference sequence). CDR3 amino acids: CASSYTGRTDTQYF. CDR3 DNA sequence: TGTGCCAGCAGCTACACAGGGCGCACAGATACGCAGTATTTT.

This clonotype was recorded a few times. This sequence joins TRBV3-1 and TRBJ2-1; TRBD2 agrees at 7 bases. V was clipped by 0 bases and J by 10 bases; unmatched bases: 3. The CDR3 consists of 13 residues. The germline CDR1 and CDR2 sequences are LGHDT and YNNKEL (reference sequence). CDR3 sequence: CASSQDLLAEQFF. In DNA, the CDR3 is TGTGCCAGCAGCCAAGATCTACTAGCGGAGCAGTTCTTC.

In its sample, this clonotype was seen many times. The chain combines TRBV3-1 with TRBJ2-1; 8 bases line up with TRBD2. The CDR3 consists of 15 residues. CDR1 and CDR2 (germline): LGHDT, YNNKEL (reference sequence). V shed 4 bases and J 0 bases; nucleotides not matched to a gene: 2. In DNA form, the CDR3 reads TGTGCCAGCAGCCCACTAGCGGTCTCCTACAATGAGCAGTTCTTC. Translating it yields CASSPLAVSYNEQFF.

The chain recombines TRBV28 with TRBJ1-2, with D possibly matching TRBD1 (6 bases). V was pared by 4 bases and J by 3 bases, with 12 bases between. The CDR3 is 14 residues long. Per the germline V gene, CDR1 is MDHEN and CDR2 is SYDVKM. The CDR3 sequence is CASSSPGQYYGYTF. The CDR3 bases are TGTGCCAGCAGTTCACCGGGACAATACTATGGCTACACCTTC.

In its sample, this clonotype was seen many times. V usage is TRBV2 and J usage is TRBJ1-4; 7 bases are shared with TRBD1. Losses at the gene ends were 4 bases for V and 3 bases for J; bases not matched to a gene: 2. CDR1 is SNHLY and CDR2 is FYNNEI in the germline V gene. The CDR3 has 14 amino acids. The CDR3 protein is CASSAGGSNEKLFF. DNA for the CDR3: TGTGCCAGCAGTGCAGGGGGTTCTAATGAAAAACTGTTTTTT. Based on the CDR3 plus reference TRBV2 and TRBJ1-4, the full variable domain is EPEVTQTPSHQVTQMGQEVILRCVPISNHLYFYWYRQILGQKVEFLVSFYNNEISEKSEIFDDQFSVERPDGSNFTLKIRSTKLEDSAMYFCASSAGGSNEKLFFGSGTQLSVL.

This clonotype occurred many times. The chain couples TRBV12-3 or TRBV12-4 to TRBJ2-1; no definite D call. Trimming left V 1 base short and J 6 bases short, with 13 bases between. CDR3 size: 15 residues. CDR3 coding DNA: TGTGCCAGCAGTTTAGATTTCAGTTTGGGCAATGAGCAGTTCTTC. Its protein product is CASSLDFSLGNEQFF.

This clonotype was counted a few times. The rearrangement joins TRBV5-1 to TRBJ2-1; 10 bases agree with TRBD2. The CDR3 totals 16 residues. Germline CDR1 and CDR2: SGHRS and YFSETQ. V shed 0 bases, J shed 8 bases, and the junction held 8 bases outside the gene matches. The CDR3 protein is CASSLEASGSVDEQFF. CDR3 sequence (DNA): TGCGCCAGCAGCTTGGAGGCTAGCGGGAGTGTGGATGAGCAGTTCTTC.

This clonotype was seen at least ten times. This sequence joins TRBV11-2 and TRBJ2-2; 11 nucleotides agree with TRBD1. The ends lost 8 bases at V and 8 bases at J; junction bases unmatched: 7. Germline CDR1 is SGHAT and CDR2 is FQNNGV. CDR3 length: 14 residues. CDR3 sequence reads: CASVAGQGVGELFF. The CDR3 DNA is TGTGCCAGCGTCGCGGGACAGGGGGTAGGGGAGCTGTTTTTT.